This T cell receptor (beta chain) came from a study of breast tumors, draining lymph nodes, adjacent tissues. Breast cancer patients provided tissue from their axillary draining lymph nodes. Looked up from germline, CDR1 is MNHNY and CDR2 is SVGAGI (reference sequence). The V end lost 0 bases, the J end lost 5 bases, and 17 bases lay between the germline ends. This CDR3 contains 16 residues. In TCRdb, the multiplex PCR reads were re-called with MiXCR into one record per CDR3 protein. The sample records 150,000 to 200,000 distinct CDR3 sequences, 30% to 35% being singletons. The sequenced sample was axillary lymph node tissue. This TCR was sampled from a female donor with breast cancer. Some clones in this sample may be carry-over from other donors' samples. The chain links TRBV6-6 to TRBJ2-7, with D perhaps assigned TRBD1 or TRBD2 (6 bases each). In DNA, the CDR3 is TGTGCCAGCAGTTACTCGAGTAGGGGGAGGTCGAACGAGCAGTACTTC. Amino acids: CASSYSSRGRSNEQYF.